The following is a TCR beta chain sequence with its context. Its target is unknown. This beta chain is a stray sequence in a library constructed for alpha chains; its clone size is not meaningful. This record comes from a study of spatial heterogeneity in lung cancer. V lost 5 bases and J lost 4, with 11 bases in between. The CDR3 spans 13 residues. Germline assignment: CDR1 SGHVS and CDR2 FNYEAQ. Time point defined: sample taken at primary tumor resection. General study points: Intratumoral expanded alpha and beta TCR counts were found to track tumor mutation counts.

TCRdb re-called the 5' RACE reads through MiXCR, storing one row per CDR3 protein. The repertoire holds 7,500 or so distinct CDR3 sequences, with 14% as singletons. The sequence was collected from a female donor with early-stage non-small cell lung cancer. This rearrangement joins TRBV7-6 to TRBJ1-2, with unresolved D. The sample in question was lung tumor tissue, obtained at surgery. Written as DNA, the CDR3 is TGTGCCAGCAGCCCGCCCGGACGCTATGGCTACACCTTC. Translated: CASSPPGRYGYTF.